These 9 T cell receptor beta chains were all obtained from the same sample, sequenced in a study of OX40 agonist ivuxolimab in advanced cancers. TCRdb keeps only in-frame clones here, not all; method: immunoSEQ multiplex PCR. The sample shows about 55,000 clones, more than 70% of them seen only once. This specimen was CD4+ or CD8+ T cells sorted from blood, taken in a trial of the OX40 agonist ivuxolimab. The receptor set was obtained from an adult with an advanced solid tumor such as melanoma, head and neck, liver or kidney cancer.

A remark on this clone: An end of the junction does not agree with germline; a read error may underlie this. This chain uses TRBV10-1 with TRBJ2-1; 7 bases fit TRBD2. Germline V gene sequence: CDR1 WNHNN, CDR2 SYGVQD (reference sequence). The CDR3 has 14 residues. The CDR3: CASSPSGSNNEQFF. The CDR3 nucleotides are TGCGCCAGCAGTCCTAGCGGCTCCAACAATGAGCAGTTCTTC.

V gene TRBV14 combines with J gene TRBJ1-5; 9 bases are shared with TRBD1. V shed 8 bases, J shed 5 bases, and the junction held 10 bases outside the gene matches. Germline V gives CDR1 SGHDN, CDR2 FVKESK. This CDR3 contains 15 residues. The CDR3 here is CASLHTGQGYQPQHF. CDR3 coding DNA: TGTGCCAGCCTTCATACCGGACAGGGGTATCAGCCCCAGCATTTT.

The gene calls are TRBV5-1 and TRBJ1-2; TRBD1 might be the D (5 bases). V gave up 0 bases and J gave up 5 bases, with 11 bases separating them. The CDR3 is made up of 14 amino acids. Germline V gene lookup returns CDR1 SGHRS and CDR2 YFSETQ. The CDR3 reads CASSLGQGAYGYTF. In DNA, the CDR3 is TGCGCCAGCAGCTTGGGCCAGGGTGCTTATGGCTACACCTTC.

Concerning this clone itself: Other DNA sequences in this sample translate to the same CDR3. This rearrangement joins TRBV15 to TRBJ1-2, with D uncertain. CDR1 and CDR2 from the germline V gene are LNHNV and YYDKDF (reference sequence). This CDR3 has 14 residues. Trimming stripped 1 base from V and 3 bases from J, with 9 bases between. The CDR3: CATSRAGGYYGYTF. CDR3 nucleotides: TGTGCCACCAGCAGAGCAGGCGGATACTATGGCTACACCTTC.

This clone was seen just once. CDR3 sequence (DNA): TGTGCCAGCTCACCACTGAGGACGATAGCGCAGTATTTT. Residues: CASSPLRTIAQYF. The rearrangement uses TRBV18 and TRBJ2-3; D not resolved. V was pared by 1 base and J by 10 bases, with 12 bases between. The germline V gene has CDR1 KGHSH and CDR2 LQKENI. The CDR3 consists of 13 residues.

The chain recombines TRBV7-3 with TRBJ2-5; D may be TRBD2 (6 bases). V lost 3 bases and J 3 bases, leaving 8 bases between the germline ends. This CDR3 comprises 13 residues. From germline, CDR1 is SGHTA and CDR2 FQGTGA. The CDR3 sequence: CASSFGGKETQYF. In DNA form, the CDR3 reads TGTGCCAGCAGCTTTGGGGGGAAAGAGACCCAGTACTTC.

The chain is built from TRBV10-3 and TRBJ2-1, with 12 bases identical to TRBD2. The length of the CDR3 is 16 residues. Germline CDR1 reads ENHRY; CDR2 reads SYGVKD. Trimming cost V 2 bases and J 8 bases; bases outside gene matches: 7. The CDR3 sequence: CAISEGLAGPRDEQFF. CDR3 nucleotides: TGTGCCATCAGTGAGGGACTAGCGGGGCCTAGGGATGAGCAGTTCTTC.

J is TRBJ2-7 and V is TRBV5-1; the D gene is possibly TRBD2 (6 bases). Looked up from germline, CDR1 is SGHRS and CDR2 is YFSETQ. The ends were cut back, 2 bases at V and 1 base at J, with 10 bases in the middle. The CDR3 has 14 amino acids. CDR3 in amino acids: CASSFSRGSYEQYF. CDR3 nucleotides: TGCGCCAGCAGCTTCTCTCGGGGGTCCTACGAGCAGTACTTC.

This chain joins TRBV10-3 and TRBJ2-3; 8 nucleotides align to TRBD2. Germline V lookup: CDR1 ENHRY, CDR2 SYGVKD. CDR3 length equals 20 residues. J was trimmed by 2 bases and V by 0 bases; bases with no gene match: 16. The CDR3 DNA follows: TGTGCCATCAGTGAGTCGATACTAGCGGAAAACGCGATCTCCACAGATACGCAGTATTTT. Translating gives CAISESILAENAISTDTQYF.